Sequencing of this T cell receptor beta chain was carried out in a study of T cells in Graves' hyperthyroidism and ophthalmopathy. General study findings and limits: Blood shared most expanded thyroid clonotypes above 0.001.

Diagnosis rested on symptoms, serum thyroxine and TRAb, thyroid ultrasound, and orbital computed tomography. RNA transcripts served as the template for amplifying TCR beta CDR3 regions. Researchers ran a first-round RT-PCR on the TCR CDR3 using the HTBI primer set. TCRdb reprocessed the multiplex PCR reads via MiXCR and lists one record per CDR3 protein. The sample records approximately 330,000 distinct CDR3 sequences, roughly 13% being singletons. CDR3 length: 14 amino acids. Germline values: CDR1 SGHAT, CDR2 FQNNGV. Trimming pared 4 bases from V and 4 bases from J, leaving 11 bases between. This clonotype showed up many times. As yet, its antigen is unknown.

Material: blood. This chain links TRBV11-2 with TRBJ1-5; weak D call: TRBD1 (5 bases). The TCR sequence derives from a middle-aged woman with Graves' ophthalmopathy. The CDR3 spells CASSSRDGNQPQHF. Here the CDR3 DNA reads TGTGCCAGCAGCTCCCGGGACGGAAATCAGCCCCAGCATTTT. Full variable domain (outside the CDR3, taken from reference TRBV11-2 and TRBJ1-5): EAGVAQSPRYKIIEKRQSVAFWCNPISGHATLYWYQQILGQGPKLLIQFQNNGVVDDSQLPKDRFSAERLKGVDSTLKIQPAKLEDSAVYLCASSSRDGNQPQHFGDGTRLSIL.